These T cell receptor beta chains were read from a single sample in a study of T cell responses to AZD1222 COVID-19 vaccine. The repertoire was sequenced with immunoSEQ multiplex PCR; TCRdb's copy has only in-frame clones and lacks some. Among around 140,000 clones listed, around 84% were seen once. Sample: peripheral blood, taken 28 days after the second AZD1222 dose. These TCRs come from an adult who received the AZD1222 COVID-19 vaccine. Each CDR3 is given with its conserved first and last residue. A D gene is named only where the DNA matches it firmly. The size entry is marked missing in some rows and otherwise reads once, few, many or a size class.

clone_size d_call j_call v_call cdr3_aa cdr3_nt
once NA TRBJ1-1 TRBV5-5 CASSLDGGRRTEAFF TGTGCCAGCAGCTTGGATGGGGGGCGGAGGACTGAAGCTTTCTTT
once NA TRBJ2-7 TRBV3-1/TRBV3-2 CASSQGAEQYF TGTGCCAGCAGCCAAGGGGCGGAGCAGTACTTC
NA NA TRBJ2-7 TRBV7-9 CASSLTGDGEQYF TGTGCCAGCAGCTTGACAGGAGATGGCGAGCAGTACTTC
NA NA TRBJ1-5 TRBV3-1/TRBV3-2 CASSQVLNQPQHF TGTGCCAGCAGCCAGGTTCTCAATCAGCCCCAGCATTTT
NA NA TRBJ1-5 TRBV15 CATSTPIAGAPDQPQHF TGTGCCACCAGCACCCCCATTGCGGGGGCGCCGGATCAGCCCCAGCATTTT
NA NA TRBJ1-1 TRBV9 CASSPRDFQGPEAFF TGTGCCAGCAGCCCTCGGGATTTTCAAGGACCTGAAGCTTTCTTT
NA NA TRBJ2-1 TRBV27 CASSLSGGPVRFF TGTGCCAGCAGTTTAAGCGGCGGCCCAGTACGGTTCTTC
few NA TRBJ2-5 TRBV9 CASSLPGTIQETQYF TGTGCCAGCAGCCTCCCCGGAACTATCCAAGAGACCCAGTACTTC
NA TRBD2 TRBJ2-7 TRBV9 CASSVGGRPPYEQYF TGTGCCAGCAGCGTAGGCGGGAGGCCGCCCTACGAGCAGTACTTC
NA TRBD2 TRBJ2-3 TRBV4-1 CASSQPIPGLASDTQYF TGCGCCAGCAGTCAACCCATTCCGGGACTAGCGTCAGATACGCAGTATTTT
NA TRBD1 TRBJ2-7 TRBV6-5 CASSSGQGPSYEQYF TGTGCCAGCAGCAGCGGACAGGGCCCTTCCTACGAGCAGTACTTC
NA NA TRBJ1-4 TRBV24-1 CATSDGGAGTNEKLFF TGTGCCACCAGTGATGGGGGGGCCGGGACTAATGAAAAACTGTTTTTT
NA TRBD1 TRBJ2-1 TRBV7-9 CASSDRVAYYNEQFF TGTGCCAGCAGCGACAGGGTAGCTTACTACAATGAGCAGTTCTTC
NA TRBD1 TRBJ1-1 TRBV7-9 CASSLTNFLTGGNTEAFF TGTGCCAGCAGCCTCACAAATTTTTTGACAGGGGGGAACACTGAAGCTTTCTTT
once NA TRBJ2-3 TRBV27 CASSFGGTDTQYF TGTGCCAGCAGTTTTGGCGGCACAGATACGCAGTATTTT
NA NA TRBJ2-2 TRBV10-3 CAIGDSNTGELFF TGTGCCATCGGCGACAGCAACACCGGGGAGCTGTTTTTT
NA TRBD1 TRBJ1-5 TRBV19 CASSAGTGGAAGDQPQHF TGTGCCAGTAGCGCCGGGACAGGGGGCGCGGCGGGGGATCAGCCCCAGCATTTT
NA TRBD2 TRBJ2-2 TRBV7-6 CASSPLAGGNTGELFF TGTGCCAGCAGCCCCCTAGCGGGGGGGAACACCGGGGAGCTGTTTTTT
NA TRBD2 TRBJ2-5 TRBV28 CASSSLGGRQETQYF TGTGCCAGCAGTTCCCTCGGGGGGAGGCAAGAGACCCAGTACTTC
few NA TRBJ2-7 TRBV4-1 CASASFPLLNYEQYF TGCGCCAGCGCCTCCTTCCCATTACTGAACTACGAGCAGTACTTC
NA TRBD2 TRBJ2-7 TRBV19 CASSIPGLAGDYEQYF TGTGCCAGTAGTATTCCGGGACTAGCGGGAGACTACGAGCAGTACTTC
NA NA TRBJ1-2 TRBV6-5 CASSYGDRTAHGYTF TGTGCCAGCAGTTACGGAGACAGGACAGCCCATGGCTACACCTTC
few NA TRBJ2-7 TRBV4-2 CASSQAGEQYF TGTGCCAGCAGCCAAGCAGGCGAGCAGTACTTC
NA TRBD1 TRBJ1-1 TRBV18 CASSPPMGQGTEAFF TGTGCCAGCTCACCACCAATGGGACAGGGGACTGAAGCTTTCTTT
few NA TRBJ2-1 TRBV6-5 CASSYSSPNEQFF TGTGCCAGCAGTTATAGTAGTCCCAATGAGCAGTTCTTC
NA NA TRBJ1-3 TRBV2 CASRTVGGSSGNTIYF TGTGCCAGCAGAACAGTTGGGGGCTCCTCTGGAAACACCATATATTTT
NA NA TRBJ2-7 TRBV29-1 CSVENGYEQYF TGCAGCGTTGAAAACGGATACGAGCAGTACTTC
NA TRBD2 TRBJ2-3 TRBV11-3 CAGSLDSTSGSDTDTQYF TGTGCCGGCAGCTTAGATTCGACTAGCGGGTCCGACACAGATACGCAGTATTTT
NA NA TRBJ1-2 TRBV7-2 CASSSNWAASYGYTF TGTGCCAGCAGCTCTAATTGGGCGGCGAGCTATGGCTACACCTTC
NA TRBD1 TRBJ1-2 TRBV5-5 CASSLALGGASGYTF TGTGCCAGCAGCTTGGCTTTAGGGGGCGCTTCTGGCTACACCTTC
NA NA TRBJ1-2 TRBV4-1 CASSQLTESTYGYTF TGCGCCAGCAGCCAACTCACAGAGTCAACTTATGGCTACACCTTC
NA NA TRBJ2-5 TRBV9 CASSVDGGGQETQYF TGTGCCAGCAGCGTAGACGGGGGCGGCCAAGAGACCCAGTACTTC
once TRBD1 TRBJ1-1 TRBV6-5 CASSRQGVNTEAFF TGTGCCAGCAGCAGACAGGGGGTAAACACTGAAGCTTTCTTT
NA NA TRBJ2-7 TRBV6-5 CASSYGREESREQYF TGTGCCAGCAGTTACGGTCGCGAGGAGTCGCGAGAGCAGTACTTC
NA NA TRBJ2-5 TRBV5-1 CASSLRGSPQETQYF TGCGCCAGCAGCTTGCGGGGGTCCCCCCAGGAGACCCAGTACTTC
once NA TRBJ2-3 TRBV10-1 CASSEAIGRTDTQYF TGCGCCAGCAGTGAGGCGATAGGGAGAACGGATACGCAGTATTTT
NA TRBD2 TRBJ2-3 TRBV10-3 CATGTSGSVPLRTDTQYF TGTGCCACCGGGACTAGCGGGAGCGTGCCTCTTCGGACAGATACGCAGTATTTT
NA TRBD1 TRBJ2-7 TRBV4-1 CASSPTGNEQYF TGCGCCAGCAGCCCGACAGGGAACGAGCAGTACTTC
NA NA TRBJ1-1 TRBV4-1 CASSPLAQGKTEAFF TGCGCCAGCAGCCCTCTCGCACAGGGTAAAACTGAAGCTTTCTTT
NA NA TRBJ1-3 TRBV7-2 CASSLVWTDSGNTIYF TGTGCCAGCAGCTTAGTATGGACAGACTCTGGAAACACCATATATTTT
NA NA TRBJ2-5 TRBV7-2 CASSLEAAGRRETQYF TGTGCCAGCAGCTTAGAGGCGGCGGGGCGCCGAGAGACCCAGTACTTC
NA TRBD1 TRBJ2-6 TRBV6-2/TRBV6-3 CASSTGQGLASGANVLTF TGTGCCAGCAGCACGGGACAGGGGTTAGCTTCTGGGGCCAACGTCCTGACTTTC
once TRBD1 TRBJ2-2 TRBV2 CASRPGQGKLFF TGTGCCAGCAGGCCCGGACAGGGAAAGCTGTTTTTT
NA NA TRBJ1-4 TRBV7-8 CASSFWGLGEKLFF TGTGCCAGCAGTTTCTGGGGGCTAGGTGAAAAACTGTTTTTT
NA TRBD2 TRBJ2-3 TRBV7-7 CASSFLAGGGADTQYF TGTGCTAGCAGCTTCTTGGCGGGAGGGGGTGCAGATACGCAGTATTTT
NA NA TRBJ1-1 TRBV5-6 CAATQSPGSLTEAFF TGTGCCGCAACCCAAAGCCCGGGGAGCCTCACTGAAGCTTTCTTT
NA NA TRBJ1-1 TRBV12-3/TRBV12-4 CASSLRNTEAFF TGTGCCAGCAGTTTAAGGAACACTGAAGCTTTCTTT
NA NA TRBJ2-2 TRBV30 CAWSVRVTGELFF TGTGCCTGGAGTGTAAGGGTAACCGGGGAGCTGTTTTTT
NA TRBD1 TRBJ2-1 TRBV7-9 CASSSMDRSSYNEQFF TGTGCCAGCAGCTCGATGGACAGGAGCTCCTACAATGAGCAGTTCTTC